Listed below are T cell receptor beta chains from one sample, sequenced in a study of blood T cell repertoires in COVID-19. Sequencing used immunoSEQ multiplex PCR; TCRdb keeps in-frame clones, though not all of them. The data show 250,000 to 300,000 clones, 75% to 90% seen once. Sequences were obtained from peripheral blood. The receptor set was obtained from a man aged 30 to 45 with active or convalescent COVID-19. CDR3s include the opening cysteine and the closing phenylalanine or tryptophan. The D gene is left open where the match is weak.

v_gene,j_gene,len,d_gene,CDR3aa
TRBV2,TRBJ1-1,15,-,CASSPLTTTFSEAFF
TRBV3-1/TRBV3-2,TRBJ2-7,15,TRBD2,CASSQISGGPGEQYF
TRBV2,TRBJ2-7,14,-,CASRALGGSYEQYF
TRBV21-1,TRBJ1-1,15,-,CASSSGQIVNTEAFF
TRBV19,TRBJ2-2,18,-,CASSPRLVGPLNTGELFF
TRBV12-5,TRBJ2-5,13,-,CASGPQGEETQYF
TRBV27,TRBJ2-7,15,-,CASSYDSRGSYEQYF
TRBV18,TRBJ1-4,16,-,CASSPQQGWGSEKLFF
TRBV7-9,TRBJ1-2,16,TRBD1,CASSLVGDSYNYGYTF
TRBV4-1,TRBJ2-3,13,-,CASSQVATDTQYF
TRBV30,TRBJ1-1,14,TRBD1,CAWSVSWAGGEAFF
TRBV13,TRBJ1-1,13,-,CASSSTGKRKAFF
TRBV6-5,TRBJ1-1,15,-,CASRDFSTLNTEAFF
TRBV29-1,TRBJ2-5,12,TRBD1,CSGGQVQETQYF
TRBV6-6,TRBJ1-5,14,-,CASNPQGGNQPQHF
TRBV5-1,TRBJ1-6,16,-,CASSLIPSGNNSPLHF
TRBV7-9,TRBJ2-7,15,TRBD1,CASSLGGQGFYEQYF
TRBV11-2,TRBJ2-3,14,-,CASSNIADEDTQYF
TRBV5-6,TRBJ1-4,17,TRBD1,CASSLLGQVLEKEKLFF
TRBV29-1,TRBJ1-4,14,-,CSVGPTGDLEKLFF
TRBV29-1,TRBJ2-7,13,TRBD1,CSVEDRSSREQYF
TRBV18,TRBJ2-7,16,TRBD1,CASSPGVGQGNYEQYF
TRBV6-5,TRBJ1-2,14,TRBD1,CASSYFQGAYGYTF
TRBV4-2,TRBJ2-2,16,TRBD2,CASSPRLAGDTGELFF
TRBV3-1/TRBV3-2,TRBJ1-5,13,-,CASSQGGGQPQHF
TRBV30,TRBJ1-3,13,-,CAFRRSSGNTIYF
TRBV24-1,TRBJ1-1,13,TRBD1,CATRARGDTEAFF
TRBV19,TRBJ2-5,13,-,CASSSALQETQYF
TRBV9,TRBJ1-4,14,-,CASSVAGLGEKLFF
TRBV10-2,TRBJ1-2,14,-,CASSESGRVFGYTF
TRBV29-1,TRBJ1-4,13,TRBD1,CSVTGQGKEKLFF
TRBV6-5,TRBJ1-1,14,TRBD1,CASSSRGKGTEAFF
TRBV12-3/TRBV12-4,TRBJ2-7,12,-,CASSSTTYEQYF
TRBV6-6,TRBJ1-2,14,-,CASKTPEKNYGYTF
TRBV6-1,TRBJ1-2,14,TRBD1,CASSELTGIHGYTF
TRBV6-1,TRBJ2-1,16,-,CASSDRPSGLHNEQFF
TRBV19,TRBJ1-6,17,-,CASSHPEGPSYNSPLHF
TRBV5-4,TRBJ2-2,14,TRBD2,CASSPAGGSGELFF
TRBV6-5,TRBJ1-4,14,-,CASSYFRGNEKLFF
TRBV11-2,TRBJ1-4,15,TRBD1,CASSLGGDSYEKLFF